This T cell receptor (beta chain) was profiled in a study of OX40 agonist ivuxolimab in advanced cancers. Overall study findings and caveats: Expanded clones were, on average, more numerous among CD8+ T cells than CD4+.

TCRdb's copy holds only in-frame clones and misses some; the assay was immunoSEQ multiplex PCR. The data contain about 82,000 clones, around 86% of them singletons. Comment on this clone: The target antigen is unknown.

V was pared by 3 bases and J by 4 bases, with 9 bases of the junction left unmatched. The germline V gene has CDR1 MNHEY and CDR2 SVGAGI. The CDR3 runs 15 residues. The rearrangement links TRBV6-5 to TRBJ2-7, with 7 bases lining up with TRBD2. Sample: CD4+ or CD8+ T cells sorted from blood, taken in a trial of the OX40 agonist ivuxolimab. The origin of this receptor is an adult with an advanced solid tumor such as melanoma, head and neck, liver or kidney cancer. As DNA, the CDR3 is TGTGCCAGCAGTTATTCCACGGGAGGCCTATACGAGCAGTACTTC. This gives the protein CASSYSTGGLYEQYF.